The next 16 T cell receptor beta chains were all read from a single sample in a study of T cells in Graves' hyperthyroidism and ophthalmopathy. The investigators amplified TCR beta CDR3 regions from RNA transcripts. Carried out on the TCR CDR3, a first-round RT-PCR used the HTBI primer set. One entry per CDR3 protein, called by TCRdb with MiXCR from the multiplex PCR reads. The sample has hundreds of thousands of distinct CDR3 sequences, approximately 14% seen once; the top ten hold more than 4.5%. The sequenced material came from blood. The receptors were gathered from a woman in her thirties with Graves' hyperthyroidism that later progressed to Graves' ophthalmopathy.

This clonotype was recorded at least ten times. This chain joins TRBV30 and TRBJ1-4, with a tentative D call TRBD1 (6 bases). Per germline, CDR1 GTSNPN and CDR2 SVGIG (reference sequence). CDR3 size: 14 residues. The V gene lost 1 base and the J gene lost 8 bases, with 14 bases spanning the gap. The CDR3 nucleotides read TGTGCCTGGAGTGGGGGGCAGGGTGAGGAAAAACTGTTTTTT. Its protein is CAWSGGQGEEKLFF.

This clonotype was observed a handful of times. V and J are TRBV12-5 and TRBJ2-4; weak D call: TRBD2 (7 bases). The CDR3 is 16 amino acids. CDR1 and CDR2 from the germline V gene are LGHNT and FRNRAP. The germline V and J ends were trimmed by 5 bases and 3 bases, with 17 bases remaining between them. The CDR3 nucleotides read TGTGCTAGTGGTACATGGGAGGGAGGGGGCAAAAACATTCAGTACTTC. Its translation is CASGTWEGGGKNIQYF.

This CDR3 reads CAISARTSGSLYEQYF. The CDR3 DNA reads TGTGCCATCAGTGCCCGGACTAGCGGGAGCTTATACGAGCAGTACTTC. The chain carries TRBV10-3 and TRBJ2-7; 13 bases map to TRBD2. Germline CDR1 is ENHRY and CDR2 is SYGVKD. The CDR3 has 16 amino acids. The trim removed 4 bases at V and 4 bases at J, leaving 7 bases unmatched.

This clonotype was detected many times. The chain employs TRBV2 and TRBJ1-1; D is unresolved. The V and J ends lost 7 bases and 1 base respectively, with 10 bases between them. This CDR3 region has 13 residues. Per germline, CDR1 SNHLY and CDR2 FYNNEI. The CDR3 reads CASTSQENTEAFF. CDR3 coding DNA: TGTGCCAGCACCTCCCAGGAGAACACTGAAGCTTTCTTT.

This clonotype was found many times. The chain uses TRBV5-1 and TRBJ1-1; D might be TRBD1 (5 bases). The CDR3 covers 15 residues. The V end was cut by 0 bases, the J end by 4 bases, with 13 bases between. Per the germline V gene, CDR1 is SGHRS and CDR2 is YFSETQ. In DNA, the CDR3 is TGCGCCAGCAGCTTGGGGGACTTGGTGGGCACTGAAGCTTTCTTT. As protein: CASSLGDLVGTEAFF.

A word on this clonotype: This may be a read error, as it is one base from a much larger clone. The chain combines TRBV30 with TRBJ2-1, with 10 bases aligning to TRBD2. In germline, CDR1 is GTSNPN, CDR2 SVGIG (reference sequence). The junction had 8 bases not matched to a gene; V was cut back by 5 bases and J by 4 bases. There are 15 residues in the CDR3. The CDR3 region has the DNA TGTGCCTGGCGTACCGGGACTAGCGAGTACAATGAGCAGTTCTTC. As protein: CAWRTGTSEYNEQFF.

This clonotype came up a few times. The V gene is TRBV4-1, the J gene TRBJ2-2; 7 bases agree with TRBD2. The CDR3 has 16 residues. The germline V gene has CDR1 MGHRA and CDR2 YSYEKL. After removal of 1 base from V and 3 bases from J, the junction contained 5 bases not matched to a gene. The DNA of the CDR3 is TGCGCCAGCAGCCAAGGGGGAGGGCGGTACACCGGGGAGCTGTTTTTT. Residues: CASSQGGGRYTGELFF.

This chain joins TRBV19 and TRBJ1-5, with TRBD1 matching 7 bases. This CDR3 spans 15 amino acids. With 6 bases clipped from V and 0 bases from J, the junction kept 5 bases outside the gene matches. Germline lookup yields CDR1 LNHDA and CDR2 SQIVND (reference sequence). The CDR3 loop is CASRGDSHSNQPQHF. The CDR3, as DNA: TGTGCCAGTAGGGGGGACAGCCATAGCAATCAGCCCCAGCATTTT. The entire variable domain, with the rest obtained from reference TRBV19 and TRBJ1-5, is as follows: DGGITQSPKYLFRKEGQNVTLSCEQNLNHDAMYWYRQDPGQGLRLIYYSQIVNDFQKGDIAEGYSVSREKKESFPLTVTSAQKNPTAFYLCASRGDSHSNQPQHFGDGTRLSIL.

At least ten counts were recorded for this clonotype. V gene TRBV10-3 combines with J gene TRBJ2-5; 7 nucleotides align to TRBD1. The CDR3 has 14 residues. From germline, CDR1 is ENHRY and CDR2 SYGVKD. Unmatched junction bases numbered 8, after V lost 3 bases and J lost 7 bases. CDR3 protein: CAISDPRTGGTQYF. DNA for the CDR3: TGTGCCATCAGTGACCCTCGGACAGGCGGGACCCAGTACTTC.

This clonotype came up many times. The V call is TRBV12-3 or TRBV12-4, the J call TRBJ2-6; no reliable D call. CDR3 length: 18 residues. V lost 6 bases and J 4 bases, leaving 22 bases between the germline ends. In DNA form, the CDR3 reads TGTGCCAGCAGGTCTTCAAGGACCCAGTTAACCGGGGCCAACGTCCTGACTTTC. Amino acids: CASRSSRTQLTGANVLTF.

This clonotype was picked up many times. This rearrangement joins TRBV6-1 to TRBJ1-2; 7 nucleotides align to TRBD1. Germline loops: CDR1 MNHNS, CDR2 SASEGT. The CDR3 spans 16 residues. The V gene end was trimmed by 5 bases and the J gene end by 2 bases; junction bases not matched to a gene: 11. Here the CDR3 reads CASSLQLTGPNYGYTF. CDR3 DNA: TGTGCCAGCAGTCTACAACTGACAGGGCCCAACTATGGCTACACCTTC.

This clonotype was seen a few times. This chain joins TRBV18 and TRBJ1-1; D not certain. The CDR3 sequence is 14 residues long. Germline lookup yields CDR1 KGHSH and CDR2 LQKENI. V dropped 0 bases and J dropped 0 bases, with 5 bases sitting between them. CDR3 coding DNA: TGTGCCAGCTCACCACCTTCCATGAACACTGAAGCTTTCTTT. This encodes CASSPPSMNTEAFF.

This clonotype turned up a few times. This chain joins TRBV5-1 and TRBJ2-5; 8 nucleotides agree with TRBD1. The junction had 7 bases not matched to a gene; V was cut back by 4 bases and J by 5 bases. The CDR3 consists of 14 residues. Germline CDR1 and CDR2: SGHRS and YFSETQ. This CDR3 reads CASSPGQAVETQYF. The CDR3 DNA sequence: TGCGCCAGCAGCCCGGGACAGGCAGTCGAGACCCAGTACTTC. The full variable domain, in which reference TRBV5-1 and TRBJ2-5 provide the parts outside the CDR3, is KAGVTQTPRYLIKTRGQQVTLSCSPISGHRSVSWYQQTPGQGLQFLFEYFSETQRNKGNFPGRFSGRQFSNSRSEMNVSTLELGDSALYLCASSPGQAVETQYFGPGTRLLVL.

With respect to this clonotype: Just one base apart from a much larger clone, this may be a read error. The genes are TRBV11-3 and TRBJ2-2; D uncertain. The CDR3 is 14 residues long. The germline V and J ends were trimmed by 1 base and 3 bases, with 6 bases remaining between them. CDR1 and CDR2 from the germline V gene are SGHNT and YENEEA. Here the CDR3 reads CASSLASHTGELFF. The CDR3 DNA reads TGTGCCAGCAGCTTAGCCTCCCACACCGGGGAGCTGTTTTTT.

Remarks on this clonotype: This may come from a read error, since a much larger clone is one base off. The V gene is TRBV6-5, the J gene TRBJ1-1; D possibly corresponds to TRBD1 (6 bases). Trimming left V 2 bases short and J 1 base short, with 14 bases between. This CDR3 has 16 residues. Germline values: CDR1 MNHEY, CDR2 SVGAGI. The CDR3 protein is CASSYTGLKGNTEAFF. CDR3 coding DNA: TGTGCCAGCAGTTACACAGGGCTCAAGGGGAACACTGAAGCTTTCTTT.

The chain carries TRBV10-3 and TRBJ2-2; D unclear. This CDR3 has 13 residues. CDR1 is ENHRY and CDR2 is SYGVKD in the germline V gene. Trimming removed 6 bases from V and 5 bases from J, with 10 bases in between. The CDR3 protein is CAIRSDWTGELFF. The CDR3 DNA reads TGTGCCATCAGATCCGACTGGACCGGGGAGCTGTTTTTT.